These T cell receptor beta chains were read from a single sample in a study of cytomegalovirus exposure and HLA in healthy donors. Measured with immunoSEQ multiplex PCR; TCRdb has only the in-frame clones, and not every one. The repertoire holds roughly 270,000 clones, with roughly 90% as singletons. The specimen was PBMCs. The receptors here all came from a woman aged 18-35 years in good health and CMV-seronegative. Both conserved end residues are part of each CDR3. A D gene is named only where the DNA matches it firmly. Not all rows give a size; the values are once, few, many and, for expanded clones, a class.

cdr3_length | d_call | clone_size | j_call | v_call | cdr3_aa | cdr3_nt
11 | . | . | TRBJ1-1 | TRBV2 | CASSLIEWAFF | TGTGCCAGCAGTCTTATCGAGTGGGCTTTCTTT
13 | . | . | TRBJ1-2 | TRBV6-5 | CASSSRTFYGYTF | TGTGCCAGCAGCTCGCGGACTTTTTATGGCTACACCTTC
16 | TRBD2 | . | TRBJ2-1 | TRBV10-3 | CATLEQGLAGAGEQFF | TGTGCCACGCTCGAGCAGGGACTAGCGGGAGCGGGTGAGCAGTTCTTC
14 | . | few | TRBJ1-5 | TRBV4-2 | CASSQERGNQPQHF | TGTGCCAGCAGCCAAGAGAGAGGAAATCAGCCCCAGCATTTT
18 | TRBD1 | . | TRBJ2-2 | TRBV4-3 | CASSQGTGGLGVTGELFF | TGCGCCAGCAGCCAAGGGACAGGAGGACTGGGGGTCACCGGGGAGCTGTTTTTT
17 | TRBD1 | . | TRBJ1-3 | TRBV28 | CASRKRDREFSGNTIYF | TGTGCCAGCAGGAAGAGGGACAGAGAATTCTCTGGAAACACCATATATTTT
11 | . | few | TRBJ1-6 | TRBV6-1 | CAKSANSPLHF | TGCGCGAAGAGTGCAAATTCACCCCTCCACTTT
15 | TRBD1 | . | TRBJ2-3 | TRBV5-1 | CASKLWGQGADTQYF | TGCGCCAGCAAGCTCTGGGGACAGGGGGCAGATACGCAGTATTTT
16 | . | . | TRBJ1-1 | TRBV29-1 | CSVDQGTGLWNTEAFF | TGCAGCGTCGACCAAGGCACAGGGTTGTGGAACACTGAAGCTTTCTTT
18 | TRBD2 | . | TRBJ2-1 | TRBV2 | CASSETAWTSGSENEQFF | TGTGCCAGCAGTGAAACCGCCTGGACTAGCGGGAGTGAAAATGAGCAGTTCTTC
13 | . | . | TRBJ1-5 | TRBV28 | CASSLRDNQPQHF | TGTGCCAGCAGTTTAAGAGACAACCAGCCCCAGCATTTT
16 | . | few | TRBJ2-3 | TRBV5-4 | CASSPGNSGSTDTQYF | TGTGCCAGCAGCCCGGGAAATAGCGGTAGCACAGATACGCAGTATTTT
14 | . | . | TRBJ2-1 | TRBV11-1 | CASSSRDSYNEQFF | TGTGCCAGCAGCTCCCGGGACTCTTACAATGAGCAGTTCTTC
15 | TRBD1 | . | TRBJ1-2 | TRBV6-5 | CASTLNGGQGNSYTF | TGTGCCAGCACCCTGAATGGGGGACAGGGAAATTCCTACACCTTC
15 | TRBD2 | . | TRBJ2-7 | TRBV28 | CASSPPGGSSYEQYF | TGTGCCAGCAGTCCCCCCGGCGGGAGTTCCTACGAGCAGTACTTC
13 | TRBD2 | . | TRBJ2-1 | TRBV4-1 | CASSQDSGTLQFF | TGCGCCAGCAGCCAAGATAGCGGGACCCTCCAGTTCTTC
15 | . | . | TRBJ2-5 | TRBV6-5 | CASSYSLRGWETQYF | TGTGCCAGCAGTTACTCGTTAAGGGGGTGGGAGACCCAGTACTTC
14 | TRBD2 | . | TRBJ2-7 | TRBV7-2 | CASSFLTSDYEQYF | TGTGCCAGCAGCTTCTTGACTAGCGACTACGAGCAGTACTTC
15 | TRBD2 | . | TRBJ2-7 | TRBV6-5 | CASRYLAGGPNEQYF | TGTGCCAGCAGATATCTAGCGGGAGGGCCTAACGAGCAGTACTTC
16 | TRBD1 | . | TRBJ1-2 | TRBV19 | CASSIISGQGPGGYTF | TGTGCCAGTAGTATTATCAGTGGACAGGGGCCCGGTGGCTACACCTTC
14 | . | . | TRBJ2-1 | TRBV7-2 | CASSSVIDYNEQFF | TGTGCCAGCAGCTCGGTCATCGACTACAATGAGCAGTTCTTC
12 | . | . | TRBJ2-2 | TRBV28 | CASTSRTGELFF | TGTGCCAGCACTTCCAGGACCGGGGAGCTGTTTTTT
17 | TRBD1 | . | TRBJ2-6 | TRBV25-1 | CASSEPGQGTGANVLTF | TGTGCCAGCAGTGAACCAGGACAGGGGACTGGGGCCAACGTCCTGACTTTC
15 | TRBD2 | once | TRBJ2-7 | TRBV10-2 | CASSVSGLGGYEQYF | TGCGCCAGCAGTGTTTCGGGACTAGGGGGGTACGAGCAGTACTTC
16 | TRBD2 | . | TRBJ2-7 | TRBV19 | CASRGWSGEGSYEQYF | TGTGCCAGTAGAGGCTGGTCGGGGGAGGGATCCTACGAGCAGTACTTC
13 | . | . | TRBJ2-5 | TRBV28 | CASRRSGGETQYF | TGTGCCAGCAGGAGATCAGGTGGAGAGACCCAGTACTTC
17 | . | . | TRBJ2-7 | TRBV5-6 | CASSFFGLRDSSYEQYF | TGTGCCAGCAGCTTTTTTGGGCTGCGGGATAGCTCCTACGAGCAGTACTTC
12 | . | . | TRBJ2-5 | TRBV6-5 | CASTGGEETQYF | TGTGCCAGCACAGGAGGAGAAGAGACCCAGTACTTC
13 | TRBD1 | . | TRBJ1-2 | TRBV10-3 | CAISEAQDRGYTF | TGTGCCATCAGTGAAGCACAGGACAGGGGCTACACCTTC
17 | TRBD2 | . | TRBJ2-3 | TRBV5-1 | CASSSEWSTSGTDTQYF | TGCGCCAGCAGCTCCGAATGGTCGACTAGCGGCACAGATACGCAGTATTTT
17 | TRBD1 | . | TRBJ2-6 | TRBV6-1 | CASSGRDSYSGANVLTF | TGTGCCAGCAGTGGTCGGGACAGCTACTCTGGGGCCAACGTCCTGACTTTC
14 | . | . | TRBJ1-4 | TRBV11-2 | CASSYRATNEKLFF | TGTGCCAGCAGCTACAGGGCAACTAATGAAAAACTGTTTTTT
11 | . | few | TRBJ1-2 | TRBV2 | CASAGREGYTF | TGTGCCAGTGCAGGACGGGAAGGCTACACCTTC
15 | TRBD1 | . | TRBJ2-6 | TRBV6-5 | CASSHRGSGANVLTF | TGTGCCAGCAGCCACAGGGGCTCTGGGGCCAACGTCCTGACTTTC
16 | TRBD1 | . | TRBJ2-1 | TRBV27 | CASRLTGGYIYNEQFF | TGTGCCAGCAGATTAACAGGGGGCTATATTTACAATGAGCAGTTCTTC
13 | TRBD1 | . | TRBJ1-2 | TRBV29-1 | CSAITDRSYGYTF | TGCAGCGCTATAACGGACAGGAGTTATGGCTACACCTTC